A selection of T cell receptor beta chains follows, all from one sample in a study of CD8 T cells in ankylosing spondylitis. TCRdb re-called the 5' RACE reads through MiXCR, storing one row per CDR3 protein. The sample contains approximately 110,000 distinct CDR3 sequences, around 24% of which appear only once. Sequenced: synovial fluid, either unsorted or a sorted T cell fraction (not recorded which). Every receptor here comes from a male donor with ankylosing spondylitis. Each CDR3 is given with its conserved first and last residue. Each record gives: J gene, clone size, V gene, D gene, CDR3 DNA, CDR3 protein. D genes are given only for firm matches. Clone size, where shown, is once, few, many, or a class for clones that have expanded.

TRBJ2-7	NA	TRBV3-1	NA	TGTGCCAGCAGCCAAGTAAGAAAGGAGCAGTACTTC	CASSQVRKEQYF
TRBJ2-1	few	TRBV11-2	TRBD2	TGTGCCAGCAGCTTAGTGGAAGCGAGCGGGATAAACCAGTTCTTC	CASSLVEASGINQFF
TRBJ2-1	NA	TRBV6-5	NA	TGTGCCAGCAGTTACTCGTCTTATGCCAATGAGCAGTTCTTC	CASSYSSYANEQFF
TRBJ1-1	NA	TRBV30	NA	TGTGCCTGGAGTTGGGCCGAGGAAACTGAAGCTTTCTTT	CAWSWAEETEAFF
TRBJ2-5	many	TRBV7-9	TRBD2	TGTGCCAGCAGCCTTCTCGGGACTAGCGGGAGGGGAGAGACCCAGTACTTC	CASSLLGTSGRGETQYF
TRBJ2-3	few	TRBV11-3	TRBD2	TGTGCCAGCAGCCCCTGGACTAGCGGGAGTGGCACAGATACGCAGTATTTT	CASSPWTSGSGTDTQYF
TRBJ2-1	many	TRBV20-1	NA	TGCAGTGCTAGAGAACAGGAGTATTACAATGAGCAGTTCTTC	CSAREQEYYNEQFF
TRBJ1-1	few	TRBV6-1	TRBD1	TGTGCCAGCAGTGAGAGGGTACAGGGGTCCACTGAAGCTTTCTTT	CASSERVQGSTEAFF
TRBJ2-1	few	TRBV5-6	TRBD2	TGTGCCAGCAGCTTTATCGCGGGAGGAGGATCCTACAATGAGCAGTTCTTC	CASSFIAGGGSYNEQFF
TRBJ2-6	NA	TRBV7-9	TRBD2	TGTGCCAGCAGCCGGGCTAGCGGGAGTTGGGCCAACGTCCTGACTTTC	CASSRASGSWANVLTF
TRBJ2-2	medium-sized	TRBV6-2/TRBV6-3	TRBD2	TGTGCCAGCCTACGGTGGGGGGGAAGCACCGGGGAGCTGTTTTTT	CASLRWGGSTGELFF
TRBJ1-2	NA	TRBV27	NA	TGTGCCAGCAGTTTATCGGGGGGGAACTATGGCTACACCTTC	CASSLSGGNYGYTF
TRBJ2-5	NA	TRBV7-9	NA	TGTGCCAGCAGCTTAGCAGTGGGGGAAGAGACCCAGTACTTC	CASSLAVGEETQYF
TRBJ2-3	few	TRBV6-5	NA	TGTGCCAGCAGTTACTCGCCCAGTTTGCCCGCACCAGATACGCAGTATTTT	CASSYSPSLPAPDTQYF
TRBJ2-1	few	TRBV27	NA	TGTGCCAGCAGTTCCCTACCTAGGGGATTGGGGCATGAGCAGTTCTTC	CASSSLPRGLGHEQFF
TRBJ1-1	NA	TRBV6-1	TRBD1	TGTGCCAGCGTCCGGACAGGGGGCGATCAGAACACTGAAGCTTTCTTT	CASVRTGGDQNTEAFF
TRBJ2-7	many	TRBV7-9	TRBD2	TGTGCCAGCAGCTTTACTAGCGGGTCAGACGAGCAGTACTTC	CASSFTSGSDEQYF
TRBJ2-1	many	TRBV20-1	NA	TGCAGTGCCCCCGGTCGAGAAGAAATGAATGAGCAGTTCTTC	CSAPGREEMNEQFF
TRBJ2-5	NA	TRBV7-2	NA	TGTGCCAGCAGCACTCGGGCAGGCCCCCAAGAGACCCAGTACTTC	CASSTRAGPQETQYF
TRBJ2-1	NA	TRBV5-1	TRBD1	TGCGCCAGCAGCTCTCTCTCGGGACAGGGGGATAATGAGCAGTTCTTC	CASSSLSGQGDNEQFF
TRBJ2-3	NA	TRBV5-1	NA	TGCGCCAGCAGCCACTGGCGGCAGGGGTACACAGATACGCAGTATTTT	CASSHWRQGYTDTQYF
TRBJ2-3	few	TRBV5-1	NA	TGCGCCAGCAGTAACCGGCGGGGCGGGAACACAGATACGCAGTATTTT	CASSNRRGGNTDTQYF
TRBJ1-1	NA	TRBV20-1	NA	TGCAGTGCTAGGGGACAGAACACTGAAGCTTTCTTT	CSARGQNTEAFF
TRBJ2-3	NA	TRBV20-1	NA	TGCAGTGCTGCCCACCCCCGTAGCGGAGGGGATACGCAGTATTTT	CSAAHPRSGGDTQYF
TRBJ1-6	NA	TRBV5-1	NA	TGCGCCAGCAGCTTGGAAGTGGGGGGTTCACCCCTCCACTTT	CASSLEVGGSPLHF
TRBJ1-1	NA	TRBV20-1	TRBD1	TGCAGTGCTAGAGCCATGGACAGGGGGCGGGCTGAAGCTTTCTTT	CSARAMDRGRAEAFF
TRBJ2-3	few	TRBV7-2	TRBD2	TGTGCCAGCACCCTCGGTACTAGCGGGTCAGATACGCAGTATTTT	CASTLGTSGSDTQYF
TRBJ2-1	few	TRBV5-1	NA	TGCGCCAGCAGCGGGGTTAGCGGCTCCTACAATGAGCAGTTCTTC	CASSGVSGSYNEQFF
TRBJ1-1	NA	TRBV24-1	NA	TGTGCCACGAGTGACGCGGGGTTGGGTGAAGCTTTCTTT	CATSDAGLGEAFF
TRBJ2-2	many	TRBV5-1	NA	TGCGCCAGCAGCTTGAGGACTGGCGCGAACACCGGGGAGCTGTTTTTT	CASSLRTGANTGELFF
TRBJ1-6	few	TRBV25-1	NA	TGTGCCAGCAGAAGCTCCTATAATTCACCCCTCCACTTT	CASRSSYNSPLHF
TRBJ2-3	few	TRBV5-1	NA	TGCGCCAGCAGCTTGCAGGGCCATGGCACAGATACGCAGTATTTT	CASSLQGHGTDTQYF
TRBJ2-2	few	TRBV13	NA	TGTGCCAGCAGCTTAGAAGGCGAGGGCGGGGAGCTGTTTTTT	CASSLEGEGGELFF
TRBJ2-1	NA	TRBV3-1	TRBD2	TGTGCCAGCAGCCCACGGACTAGTTCCTCCTACAATGAGCAGTTCTTC	CASSPRTSSSYNEQFF
TRBJ2-1	NA	TRBV7-9	TRBD2	TGTGCCAGCAGCTATCGGACTAGCGGGAGGAATGAGCAGTTCTTC	CASSYRTSGRNEQFF
TRBJ1-4	once	TRBV5-6	TRBD1	TGTGCCAGCAGCTTGGCACAGGGGGCCTTGGAAAAACTGTTTTTT	CASSLAQGALEKLFF
TRBJ2-3	many	TRBV14	TRBD1	TGTGCCAGCAGCACGCGACAGGGGGGCCCTAGCACAGATACGCAGTATTTT	CASSTRQGGPSTDTQYF
TRBJ2-2	few	TRBV7-2	NA	TGTGCCAGCAGCTTGGTAGCTGGCGGGGAGCTGTTTTTT	CASSLVAGGELFF
TRBJ2-1	NA	TRBV3-1	TRBD2	TGTGCCAGCAGCCCGGGGACTAGTTTCAATGAGCAGTTCTTC	CASSPGTSFNEQFF
TRBJ1-6	many	TRBV7-2	NA	TGTGCCAGCAGCTTTAATTTTGGGGAGGCCCTCCACTTT	CASSFNFGEALHF